This section outlines one T cell receptor (beta chain) sequence together with its context. TCRdb keeps only in-frame clones here, not all; method: immunoSEQ multiplex PCR. Of 83,000 or so clones in the sample, over 80% were seen once. The data were taken from a study of PD-L1 blockade in urothelial cancer. After removal of 3 bases from V and 0 bases from J, the junction contained 5 bases not matched to a gene. Germline loops: CDR1 MNHNS, CDR2 SASEGT. There are 16 residues in the CDR3. The time point is: peripheral blood 6 weeks after treatment start. The chain joins TRBV6-1 to TRBJ1-1, with 9 nucleotides matching TRBD1. This specimen consisted of PBMCs, obtained around atezolizumab (anti-PD-L1) treatment. This clonotype was sampled from a man in his 70s with urothelial cancer. CDR3 DNA: TGTGCCAGCAGTGAGACAGGGGGAGGGGTGAACACTGAAGCTTTCTTT. As protein: CASSETGGGVNTEAFF.